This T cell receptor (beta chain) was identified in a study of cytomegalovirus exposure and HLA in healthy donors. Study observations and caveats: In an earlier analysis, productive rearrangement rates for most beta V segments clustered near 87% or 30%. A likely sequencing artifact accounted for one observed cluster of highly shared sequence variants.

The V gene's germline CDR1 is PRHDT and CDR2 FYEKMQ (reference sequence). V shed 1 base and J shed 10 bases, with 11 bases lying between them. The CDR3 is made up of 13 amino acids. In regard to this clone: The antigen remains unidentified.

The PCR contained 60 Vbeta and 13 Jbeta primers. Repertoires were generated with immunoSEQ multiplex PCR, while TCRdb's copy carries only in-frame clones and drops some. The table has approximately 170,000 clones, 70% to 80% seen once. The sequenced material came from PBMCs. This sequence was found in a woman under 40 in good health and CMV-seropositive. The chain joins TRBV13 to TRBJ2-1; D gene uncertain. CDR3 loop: CASSLAGMGEQFF. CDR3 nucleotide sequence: TGTGCCAGCAGCTTAGCTGGAATGGGCGAGCAGTTCTTC.